This TCR beta chain was retrieved from a study of T cells after yellow fever vaccination. Study-wide context: In the case of low-cell-number fractions, SMART-Seq v4 Ultra Low Input was used for preparation.

Study results and caveats: A secondary response was less intense yet reached its peak sooner, at day 5 versus 15. Some clonotypes were seen in both the CD4 and the CD8 compartments. These made up a small share and likely arose from convergent recombination. Detected again after the booster were most primary-vaccination clones, at 96% CD4 and 80% to 90% CD8.

Germline loops: CDR1 DFQATT, CDR2 SNEGSKA (reference sequence). Trimming removed 6 bases from V and 2 bases from J; junction bases left unmatched: 10. The CDR3 loop spans 14 amino acids. At least ten counts were recorded for this clonotype. Its cognate antigen is unknown. TCRdb recomputed calls from the 5' RACE reads with MiXCR, one row per CDR3 protein. The sample has 300,000 to 350,000 distinct CDR3 sequences; around 4.3% are singletons. The sequencing here drew on PBMCs, taken 15 days after the yellow fever booster vaccination. The chain combines TRBV20-1 with TRBJ2-7; the match to TRBD1 covers 7 bases. This receptor was obtained from a man aged 18 to 29 who received the YFV17D yellow fever vaccine. The CDR3 DNA follows: TGCAGTGCCCACGGGACAGCGGATACCTACGAGCAGTACTTC. Protein product: CSAHGTADTYEQYF.